This paragraph covers one TCR beta chain sequence. V lost 5 bases and J 1 base, leaving 17 bases between the germline ends. The CDR3 covers 16 residues. The germline V gene has CDR1 MNHEY and CDR2 SMNVEV (reference sequence). Produced via immunoSEQ multiplex PCR; TCRdb's table is partial and in-frame only. The sample holds over 50,000 clones, around 77% seen once. The data stem from a study of blood T cell repertoires in COVID-19. This sequence originates from a woman in her 70s with COVID-19, enrolled during active disease. The material sequenced was peripheral blood. The chain is built from TRBV27 and TRBJ2-5; D perhaps matches TRBD2 (7 bases). The CDR3 DNA reads TGTGCCAGCAGTCCCGAGGGGGGGAACACCCAAGAGACCCAGTACTTC. This encodes CASSPEGGNTQETQYF.